This TCR beta chain stems from a study of blood T cell repertoires in COVID-19. For the study at large: Both acute and convalescent COVID-19 samples were obtained from the United States, Italy and Spain. T cells, B-cell-depleted T cells, or PBMCs provided the cDNA or gDNA that served as material.

As handled by the study authors: Scientists estimated how many nucleated cells there were by amplifying reference gene primers. TCRdb's copy holds only in-frame clones and misses some; the assay was immunoSEQ multiplex PCR. That table furnishes V, J and clone size, whereas the DNA furnished D and trimming. Among roughly 160,000 clones listed, about 86% were seen once. This CDR3 has 14 residues. Between the trimmed V and J ends, which lost 6 bases and 1 base, there was a span of 12 bases. CDR1 LGHDT and CDR2 YNNKEL come from the germline V gene (reference sequence). The sequence was collected from a man aged 55 to 70 with acute or convalescent COVID-19. The sequencing sample was made of peripheral blood. V and J are TRBV3-1 (or the pseudogene TRBV3-2) and TRBJ2-5, with a tentative D call TRBD2 (5 bases). The chain's CDR3 is CASRLGSAQETQYF. The CDR3, as DNA: TGTGCCAGCAGATTAGGGAGTGCCCAAGAGACCCAGTACTTC.